This T cell receptor (beta chain) originates from a study of blood T cell repertoires in COVID-19. Overall study context: Specimens from acute and convalescent COVID-19 originated in the United States, Italy and Spain.

Measured with immunoSEQ multiplex PCR; TCRdb has only the in-frame clones, and not every one. The sample yields about 300,000 clones, less than 85% seen once. The CDR3 spans 15 residues. V lost 5 bases to trimming and J lost 10 bases; unmatched junction nucleotides: 10. Germline CDR1 and CDR2: MNHEY and SVGEGT. Seattle's cohort entered during active infection and was followed longitudinally. This sequence was found in a human donor with COVID-19, enrolled during active disease. The donor label of this sample is uncertain. The source material was peripheral blood. The chain combines TRBV6-2 or TRBV6-3 with TRBJ1-6, with 8 bases fitting TRBD1. The DNA of the CDR3 is TGTGCCAGCAGTGTCGCAGGGGGCGGAGGGTCACCCCTCCACTTT. Its protein is CASSVAGGGGSPLHF.